These 23 T cell receptor beta chains were all obtained from the same sample, sequenced in a study of T cell responses to AZD1222 COVID-19 vaccine. The repertoire was sequenced with immunoSEQ multiplex PCR; TCRdb's copy has only in-frame clones and lacks some. The sample has some 150,000 clones; roughly 91% are singletons. Sequenced material: peripheral blood, taken on day 0 of AZD1222 vaccination. The receptors originated from an adult in good health.

This sequence joins TRBV19 and TRBJ1-6; D not certain. V lost 4 bases, J lost 10 bases, and 8 bases lay in between. This CDR3 region has 12 residues. Germline V gene sequence: CDR1 LNHDA, CDR2 SQIVND (reference sequence). The CDR3 sequence is CASSSKPSPLHF. CDR3 DNA: TGTGCCAGTAGTAGCAAACCCTCACCCCTCCACTTT.

The rearrangement joins TRBV4-2 to TRBJ2-3; 8 bases fit TRBD2. J gave up 6 bases and V 4 bases, and 0 bases lay outside the gene matches. The CDR3 contains 12 residues. Germline CDR1 reads LGHNA; CDR2 reads YNFKEQ. CDR3 DNA sequence: TGTGCCAGCAGCCCGGGGGGGGATACGCAGTATTTT. It encodes CASSPGGDTQYF.

V gene TRBV5-1 combines with J gene TRBJ2-2, with TRBD2 identical over 7 bases. J was trimmed by 5 bases and V by 1 base; bases with no gene match: 5. The V gene's germline CDR1 is SGHRS and CDR2 YFSETQ. The CDR3 runs 15 residues. The CDR3, as DNA: TGCGCCAGCAGCTTGTCGGGAGGAATAACCGGGGAGCTGTTTTTT. As protein: CASSLSGGITGELFF.

J is TRBJ1-1 and V is TRBV10-3; D unclear. CDR1 and CDR2 (germline): ENHRY, SYGVKD. Trimming removed 5 bases from V and 2 bases from J, with 3 bases in between. The CDR3 length is 11 residues. CDR3 nucleotides: TGTGCCATCAGTTTTAACACTGAAGCTTTCTTT. Translated: CAISFNTEAFF.

This clone was detected once. The chain couples TRBV19 to TRBJ2-4; tentatively, D is TRBD2 (5 bases). Trimming took off 3 bases at V and 1 base at J, with 7 bases between the two ends. The germline V gene encodes CDR1 LNHDA and CDR2 SQIVND (reference sequence). This CDR3 comprises 14 residues. The CDR3 DNA follows: TGTGCCAGTAGTATGCGGGCGGCCAAAAACATTCAGTACTTC. It yields the protein CASSMRAAKNIQYF. The entire variable domain, with the rest obtained from reference TRBV19 and TRBJ2-4, is as follows: DGGITQSPKYLFRKEGQNVTLSCEQNLNHDAMYWYRQDPGQGLRLIYYSQIVNDFQKGDIAEGYSVSREKKESFPLTVTSAQKNPTAFYLCASSMRAAKNIQYFGAGTRLSVL.

The V gene is TRBV10-1, the J gene TRBJ2-1; the match to TRBD2 covers 9 bases. The ends lost 11 bases at V and 4 bases at J; junction bases unmatched: 3. Germline lookup yields CDR1 WNHNN and CDR2 SYGVQD (reference sequence). This CDR3 has 12 residues. The CDR3 loop is CAGTSLYNEQFF. The CDR3 nucleotides read TGCGCCGGGACTAGCCTATACAATGAGCAGTTCTTC.

The chain couples TRBV20-1 to TRBJ2-7; D remains unclear. Trimming removed 0 bases from V and 6 bases from J, with 6 bases in between. The CDR3 is 11 amino acids. Germline V CDR1 and CDR2: DFQATT, SNEGSKA (reference sequence). The CDR3 is CSARDSSEQYF. CDR3 in DNA: TGCAGTGCTAGAGATAGTAGCGAGCAGTACTTC.

The chain couples TRBV20-1 to TRBJ2-2; no firm D call. The germline V and J ends were trimmed by 3 bases and 5 bases, with 10 bases remaining between them. In germline, CDR1 is DFQATT, CDR2 SNEGSKA (reference sequence). The CDR3 length is 13 residues. The CDR3 DNA follows: TGCAGTGCTAGTAAACCGGTTACCGGGGAGCTGTTTTTT. This codes for CSASKPVTGELFF.

The rearrangement uses TRBV4-2 and TRBJ2-2; D possibly matches TRBD1 or TRBD2 (6 bases each). The germline V and J ends were trimmed by 4 bases and 6 bases, with 18 bases remaining between them. Germline CDR1 LGHNA, CDR2 YNFKEQ. The CDR3 spans 16 residues. The CDR3, as DNA: TGTGCCAGCAGCCTATCCGGGGGCGGTGAGTCCGGGGAGCTGTTTTTT. Its translation is CASSLSGGGESGELFF.

The chain recombines TRBV2 with TRBJ2-5, with a possible D match to TRBD2 (6 bases). The germline V and J ends were trimmed by 6 bases and 4 bases, with 18 bases remaining between them. Germline CDR1 and CDR2: SNHLY and FYNNEI. The CDR3 runs 15 residues. The CDR3 nucleotides read TGTGCCAGCAGCATGGGACTGACCTTCGGAGAGACCCAGTACTTC. This sequence encodes CASSMGLTFGETQYF.

The chain links TRBV7-9 to TRBJ1-5; TRBD1 matches 9 bases. The J segment lost 0 bases and the V segment lost 1 base, leaving 4 bases of the junction unmatched. Germline assignment: CDR1 SEHNR and CDR2 FQNEAQ (reference sequence). CDR3 length: 17 amino acids. The CDR3 here is CASSLGTGDDSNQPQHF. The CDR3 DNA reads as TGTGCCAGCAGCTTAGGGACAGGGGACGATAGCAATCAGCCCCAGCATTTT.

This chain links TRBV9 with TRBJ1-3, with D uncertain. The germline gives CDR1 SGDLS, CDR2 YYNGEE. Trimming shortened V by 0 bases and J by 0 bases, and 13 bases separated the two germline ends. CDR3 length: 17 amino acids. In DNA form, the CDR3 reads TGTGCCAGCAGCGTAGATAGGTCCGGTCGCTCTGGAAACACCATATATTTT. Residues: CASSVDRSGRSGNTIYF.

The chain employs TRBV3-1 (or the pseudogene TRBV3-2) and TRBJ2-3; unclear D gene. Germline loops: CDR1 LGHDT, CDR2 YNNKEL (reference sequence). The CDR3 spans 12 residues. V gave up 4 bases and J gave up 3 bases, with 5 bases separating them. The CDR3 DNA reads as TGTGCCAGCAGCCTTACAACAGATACGCAGTATTTT. It codes for CASSLTTDTQYF.

The chain employs TRBV6-2 or TRBV6-3 and TRBJ1-3; possible D gene TRBD1, 5 bases. CDR1 is MNHEY, CDR2 SVGEGT, per germline. This CDR3 spans 15 amino acids. V dropped 4 bases and J dropped 0 bases, with 10 bases sitting between them. CDR3: CASSWGILSGNTIYF. CDR3 nucleotide sequence: TGTGCCAGCAGTTGGGGGATCCTCTCTGGAAACACCATATATTTT.

The rearrangement links TRBV9 to TRBJ2-1, with D perhaps given as TRBD1 or TRBD2 (5 bases each). V gave up 0 bases and J gave up 7 bases, with 8 bases separating them. The CDR3 is made up of 13 amino acids. Germline loops: CDR1 SGDLS, CDR2 YYNGEE. The CDR3 region is CASSVAGTNEQFF. CDR3 bases: TGTGCCAGCAGCGTAGCCGGGACGAATGAGCAGTTCTTC.

The V call is TRBV5-1, the J call TRBJ2-2; the match to TRBD2 covers 7 bases. V was pared by 2 bases and J by 2 bases, with 3 bases of the junction left unmatched. Germline V gene lookup returns CDR1 SGHRS and CDR2 YFSETQ. The CDR3 length is 15 residues. CDR3 loop: CASSFLAENTGELFF. CDR3 in DNA: TGCGCCAGCAGCTTCCTAGCGGAAAACACCGGGGAGCTGTTTTTT.

The DNA of the CDR3 is TGTGCCAGCAGCGCTGGGACAGGGATATATGGCTACACCTTC. It encodes CASSAGTGIYGYTF. The chain recombines TRBV2 with TRBJ1-2; the match to TRBD1 covers 9 bases. There are 14 residues in the CDR3. Trimming cost V 6 bases and J 5 bases; bases outside gene matches: 7. The germline V gene encodes CDR1 SNHLY and CDR2 FYNNEI.

The genes are TRBV4-1 and TRBJ1-5; 10 positions match TRBD1. In germline, CDR1 is MGHRA, CDR2 YSYEKL. CDR3 length: 15 residues. Unmatched junction bases numbered 5, after V lost 5 bases and J lost 4 bases. The CDR3 region is CASSEGDRGNQPQHF. CDR3 nucleotide sequence: TGCGCCAGCAGCGAGGGGGACAGGGGAAATCAGCCCCAGCATTTT.

This chain connects TRBV14 to TRBJ2-4; 15 bases agree with TRBD2. This CDR3 region has 24 residues. V shed 0 bases, J shed 2 bases, and the junction held 20 bases outside the gene matches. Germline loops: CDR1 SGHDN, CDR2 FVKESK. CDR3 nucleotide sequence: TGTGCCAGCAGCCAAGATCGTATCCCAAACTCCGGGACTAGCGGGGGGCCTACCAAAAACATTCAGTACTTC. Protein sequence: CASSQDRIPNSGTSGGPTKNIQYF. Full variable domain (rest looked up from reference TRBV14 and TRBJ2-4): EAGVTQFPSHSVIEKGQTVTLRCDPISGHDNLYWYRRVMGKEIKFLLHFVKESKQDESGMPNNRFLAERTGGTYSTLKVQPAELEDSGVYFCASSQDRIPNSGTSGGPTKNIQYFGAGTRLSVL.

The V and J genes are TRBV11-2 and TRBJ2-1; weak D call: TRBD2 (6 bases). V was pared by 4 bases and J by 5 bases, with 21 bases between. Germline CDR1 and CDR2: SGHAT and FQNNGV. The CDR3 spans 17 residues. CDR3 protein: CASSSRGTLGPHNEQFF. DNA of the CDR3: TGTGCCAGCAGCTCACGCGGGACTCTGGGGCCCCACAATGAGCAGTTCTTC.

The chain links TRBV30 to TRBJ1-1, with D unresolved. CDR1 GTSNPN and CDR2 SVGIG come from the germline V gene (reference sequence). V was cut by 1 base and J by 11 bases, with 14 bases left in between. The CDR3 loop spans 12 amino acids. The CDR3 coding sequence is TGTGCCTGGAGTGGAGTTGGAGAGCTGGCTTTCTTT. This encodes CAWSGVGELAFF.

J is TRBJ2-1 and V is TRBV5-1; D is ambiguous. V lost 0 bases, J lost 10 bases, and 14 bases lay in between. This CDR3 is built from 14 residues. CDR1 and CDR2 (germline): SGHRS, YFSETQ. The DNA for the CDR3 is TGCGCCAGCAGCTTGGTGGTCGGTGCACACGAGCAGTTCTTC. This codes for CASSLVVGAHEQFF. The variable domain in full, completed from reference TRBV5-1 and TRBJ2-1, reads KAGVTQTPRYLIKTRGQQVTLSCSPISGHRSVSWYQQTPGQGLQFLFEYFSETQRNKGNFPGRFSGRQFSNSRSEMNVSTLELGDSALYLCASSLVVGAHEQFFGPGTRLTVL.

This clone was picked up a small number of times. This CDR3 is CASSPRGLAYNSPLHF. The CDR3 region has the DNA TGTGCCAGTAGTCCTCGGGGCCTTGCTTATAATTCACCCCTCCACTTT. The genes are TRBV19 and TRBJ1-6; possible D gene TRBD1, 5 bases. The CDR3 has 16 amino acids. CDR1 and CDR2 (germline): LNHDA, SQIVND (reference sequence). V gave up 5 bases and J gave up 4 bases, with 15 bases separating them.